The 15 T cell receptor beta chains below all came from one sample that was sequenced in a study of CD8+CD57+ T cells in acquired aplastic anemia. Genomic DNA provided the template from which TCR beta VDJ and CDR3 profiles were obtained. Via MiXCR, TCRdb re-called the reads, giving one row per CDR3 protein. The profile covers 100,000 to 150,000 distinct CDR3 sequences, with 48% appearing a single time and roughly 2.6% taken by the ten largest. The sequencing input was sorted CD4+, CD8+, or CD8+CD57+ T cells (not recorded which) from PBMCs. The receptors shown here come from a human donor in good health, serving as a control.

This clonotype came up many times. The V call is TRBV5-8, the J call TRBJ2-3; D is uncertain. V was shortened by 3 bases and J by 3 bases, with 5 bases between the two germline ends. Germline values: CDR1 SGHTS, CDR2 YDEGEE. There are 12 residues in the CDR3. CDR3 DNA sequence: TGTGCCAGCAGCTCAGCGACAGATACGCAGTATTTT. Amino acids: CASSSATDTQYF.

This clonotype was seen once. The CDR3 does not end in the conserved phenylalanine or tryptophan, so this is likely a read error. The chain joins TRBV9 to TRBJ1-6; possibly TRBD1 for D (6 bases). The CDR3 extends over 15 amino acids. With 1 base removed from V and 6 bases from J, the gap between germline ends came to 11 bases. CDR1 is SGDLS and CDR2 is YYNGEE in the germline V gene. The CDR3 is CASSVTGSPNSPLHS. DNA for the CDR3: TGTGCCAGCAGCGTAACAGGGTCCCCTAATTCACCCCTCCACTCT.

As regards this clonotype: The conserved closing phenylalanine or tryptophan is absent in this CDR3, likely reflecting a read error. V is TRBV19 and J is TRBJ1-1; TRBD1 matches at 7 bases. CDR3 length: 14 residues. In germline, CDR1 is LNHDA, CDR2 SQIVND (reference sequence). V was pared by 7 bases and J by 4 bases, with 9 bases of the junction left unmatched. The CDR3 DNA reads TGTGCCAGTACCCCGACAGGGTCGGCCACTGAAGCTTTCCTT. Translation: CASTPTGSATEAFL.

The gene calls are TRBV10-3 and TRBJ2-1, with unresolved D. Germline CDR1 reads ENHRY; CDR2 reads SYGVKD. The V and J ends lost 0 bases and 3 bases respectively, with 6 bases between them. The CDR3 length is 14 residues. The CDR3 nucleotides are TGTGCCATCAGTGAGTCGACCGGCTACAATGAGCAGTTCTTC. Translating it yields CAISESTGYNEQFF.

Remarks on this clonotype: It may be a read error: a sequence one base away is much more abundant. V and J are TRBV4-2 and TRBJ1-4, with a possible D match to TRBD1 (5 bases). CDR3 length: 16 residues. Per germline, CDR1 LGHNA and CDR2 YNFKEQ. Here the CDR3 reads CASSPSVGGTNEKLVF. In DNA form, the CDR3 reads TGTGCCAGCAGCCCCTCAGTCGGGGGGACTAATGAAAAACTGGTTTTT.

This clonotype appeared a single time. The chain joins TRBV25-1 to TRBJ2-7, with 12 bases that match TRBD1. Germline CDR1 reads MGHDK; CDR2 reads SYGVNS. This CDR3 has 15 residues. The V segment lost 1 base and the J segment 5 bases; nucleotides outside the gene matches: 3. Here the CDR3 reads CASSESGQGAHEQYF. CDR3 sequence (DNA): TGTGCCAGCAGTGAATCGGGACAGGGGGCCCACGAGCAGTACTTC.

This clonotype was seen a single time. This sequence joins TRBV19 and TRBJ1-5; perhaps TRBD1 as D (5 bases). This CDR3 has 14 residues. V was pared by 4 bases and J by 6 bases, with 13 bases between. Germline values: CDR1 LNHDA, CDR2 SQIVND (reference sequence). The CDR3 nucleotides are TGTGCCAGTAGTAAGGATAGGGGTGGTCAGCCCCAGCATTTT. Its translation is CASSKDRGGQPQHF.

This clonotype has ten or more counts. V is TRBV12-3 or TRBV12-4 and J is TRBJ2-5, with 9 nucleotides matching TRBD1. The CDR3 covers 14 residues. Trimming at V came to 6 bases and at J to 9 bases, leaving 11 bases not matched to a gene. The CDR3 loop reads CASSRTGVSEAQYF. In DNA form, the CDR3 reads TGTGCCAGCAGCCGGACAGGGGTTTCCGAGGCCCAGTACTTC.

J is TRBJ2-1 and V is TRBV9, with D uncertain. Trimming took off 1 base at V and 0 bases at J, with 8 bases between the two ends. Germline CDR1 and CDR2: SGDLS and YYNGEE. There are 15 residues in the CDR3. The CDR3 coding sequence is TGTGCCAGCAGCGTATACCAGAACTCCTACAATGAGCAGTTCTTC. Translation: CASSVYQNSYNEQFF.

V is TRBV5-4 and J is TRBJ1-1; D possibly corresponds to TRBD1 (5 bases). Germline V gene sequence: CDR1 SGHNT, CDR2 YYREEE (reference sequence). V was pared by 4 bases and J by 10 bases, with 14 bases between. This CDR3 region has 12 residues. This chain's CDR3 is CASSDDRLSAFF. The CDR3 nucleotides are TGTGCCAGCAGCGACGACAGACTGTCAGCTTTCTTT. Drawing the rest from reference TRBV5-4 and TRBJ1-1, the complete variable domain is ETGVTQSPTHLIKTRGQQVTLRCSSQSGHNTVSWYQQALGQGPQFIFQYYREEENGRGNFPPRFSGLQFPNYSSELNVNALELDDSALYLCASSDDRLSAFFGQGTRLTVV.

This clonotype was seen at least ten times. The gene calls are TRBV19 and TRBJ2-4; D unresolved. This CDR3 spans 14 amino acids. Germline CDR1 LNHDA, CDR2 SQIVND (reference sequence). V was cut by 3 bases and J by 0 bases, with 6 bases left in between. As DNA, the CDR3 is TGTGCCAGTAGTATCGGCGTAGCCAAAAACATTCAGTACTTC. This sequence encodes CASSIGVAKNIQYF.

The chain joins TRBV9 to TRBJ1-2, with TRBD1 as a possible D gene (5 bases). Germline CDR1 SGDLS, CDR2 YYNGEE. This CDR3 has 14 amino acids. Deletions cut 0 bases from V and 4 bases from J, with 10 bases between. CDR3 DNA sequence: TGTGCCAGCAGCGTAGGTCAGGGACTCTATGGCTACACCTTC. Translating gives CASSVGQGLYGYTF.

The CDR3 region has the DNA TGTGCCAGCAGCGTTCGTGTGGAGGAGACCCAGTACTTC. It codes for CASSVRVEETQYF. This sequence joins TRBV2 and TRBJ2-5; no clear D gene. Trimming removed 6 bases from V and 5 bases from J, with 13 bases in between. The germline V gene has CDR1 SNHLY and CDR2 FYNNEI. This CDR3 comprises 13 residues.

CDR3 amino acids: CASNGTGEYEQYF. The DNA of the CDR3 is TGTGCCAGCAATGGGACAGGGGAGTACGAGCAGTACTTC. J is TRBJ2-7 and V is TRBV2; 10 bases are shared with TRBD1. The germline V gene has CDR1 SNHLY and CDR2 FYNNEI. V shed 7 bases and J 4 bases; nucleotides not matched to a gene: 4. This CDR3 contains 13 residues.

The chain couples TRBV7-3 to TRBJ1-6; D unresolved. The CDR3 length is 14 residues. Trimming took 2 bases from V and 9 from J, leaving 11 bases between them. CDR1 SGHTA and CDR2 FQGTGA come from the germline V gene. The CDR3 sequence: CASSLGSTGSPLHF. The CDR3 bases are TGTGCCAGCAGCTTAGGATCAACGGGTTCACCCCTCCACTTT.